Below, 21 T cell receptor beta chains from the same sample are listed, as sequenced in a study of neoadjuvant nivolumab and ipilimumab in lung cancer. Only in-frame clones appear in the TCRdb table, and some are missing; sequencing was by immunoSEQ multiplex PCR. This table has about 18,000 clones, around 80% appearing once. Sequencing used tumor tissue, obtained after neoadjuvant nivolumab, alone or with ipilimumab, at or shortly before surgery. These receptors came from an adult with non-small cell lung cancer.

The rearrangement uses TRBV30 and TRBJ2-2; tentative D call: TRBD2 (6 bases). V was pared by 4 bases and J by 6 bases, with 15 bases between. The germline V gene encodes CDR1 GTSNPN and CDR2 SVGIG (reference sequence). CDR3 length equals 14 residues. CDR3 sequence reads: CAWTGGMQAGELFF. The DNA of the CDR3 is TGTGCCTGGACCGGCGGGATGCAGGCCGGGGAGCTGTTTTTT. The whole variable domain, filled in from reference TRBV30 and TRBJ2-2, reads SQTIHQWPATLVQPVGSPLSLECTVEGTSNPNLYWYRQAAGRGLQLLFYSVGIGQISSEVPQNLSASRPQDRQFILSSKKLLLSDSGFYLCAWTGGMQAGELFFGEGSRLTVL.

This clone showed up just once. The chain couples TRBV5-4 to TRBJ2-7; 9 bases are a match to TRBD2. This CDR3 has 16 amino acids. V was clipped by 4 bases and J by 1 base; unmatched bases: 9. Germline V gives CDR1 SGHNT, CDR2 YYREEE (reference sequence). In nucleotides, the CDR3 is TGTGCCAGCAGCCTAGCCGGGACTAGCAGATCCTACGAGCAGTACTTC. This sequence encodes CASSLAGTSRSYEQYF.

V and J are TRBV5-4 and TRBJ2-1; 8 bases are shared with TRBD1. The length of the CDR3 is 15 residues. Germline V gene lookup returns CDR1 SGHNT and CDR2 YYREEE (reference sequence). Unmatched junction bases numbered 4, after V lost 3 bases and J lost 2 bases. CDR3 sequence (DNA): TGTGCCAGCAGCTCCAGGACAGGGACCTACAATGAGCAGTTCTTC. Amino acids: CASSSRTGTYNEQFF.

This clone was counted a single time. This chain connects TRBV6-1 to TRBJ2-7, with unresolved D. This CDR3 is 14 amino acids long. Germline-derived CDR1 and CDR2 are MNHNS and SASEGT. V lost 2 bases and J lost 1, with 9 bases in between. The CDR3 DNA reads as TGTGCCAGCAGTGAACTCCCGGTATCCTACGAGCAGTACTTC. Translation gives CASSELPVSYEQYF.

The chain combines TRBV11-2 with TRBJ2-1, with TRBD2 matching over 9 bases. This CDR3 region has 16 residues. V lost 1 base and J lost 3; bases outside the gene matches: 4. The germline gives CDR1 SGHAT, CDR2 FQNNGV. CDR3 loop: CASSLVAGVFYNEQFF. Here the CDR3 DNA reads TGTGCCAGCAGCTTAGTAGCGGGAGTATTCTACAATGAGCAGTTCTTC.

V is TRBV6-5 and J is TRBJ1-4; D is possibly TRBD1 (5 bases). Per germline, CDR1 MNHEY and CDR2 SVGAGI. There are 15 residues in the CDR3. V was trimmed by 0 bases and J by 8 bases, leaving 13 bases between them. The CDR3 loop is CASSYSWQGGEKLFF. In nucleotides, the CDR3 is TGTGCCAGCAGTTACTCATGGCAGGGCGGCGAAAAACTGTTTTTT.

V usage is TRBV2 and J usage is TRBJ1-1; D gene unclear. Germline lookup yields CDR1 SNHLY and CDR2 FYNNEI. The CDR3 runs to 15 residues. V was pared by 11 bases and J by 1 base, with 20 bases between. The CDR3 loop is CAASSPRNQNTEAFF. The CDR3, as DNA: TGTGCCGCTAGCTCTCCAAGGAATCAGAACACTGAAGCTTTCTTT.

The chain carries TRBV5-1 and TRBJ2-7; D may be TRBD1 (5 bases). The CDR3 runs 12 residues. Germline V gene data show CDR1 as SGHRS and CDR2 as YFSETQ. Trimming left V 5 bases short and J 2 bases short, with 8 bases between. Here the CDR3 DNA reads TGCGCCAGCAGACAGGACACCTACGAGCAGTACTTC. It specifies CASRQDTYEQYF.

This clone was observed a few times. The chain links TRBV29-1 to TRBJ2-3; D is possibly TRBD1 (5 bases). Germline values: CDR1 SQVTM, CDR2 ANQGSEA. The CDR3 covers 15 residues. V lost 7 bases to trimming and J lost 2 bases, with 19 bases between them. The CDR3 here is CSAKGQAGLTDTQYF. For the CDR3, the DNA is TGCAGCGCCAAGGGGCAGGCAGGCCTCACAGATACGCAGTATTTT.

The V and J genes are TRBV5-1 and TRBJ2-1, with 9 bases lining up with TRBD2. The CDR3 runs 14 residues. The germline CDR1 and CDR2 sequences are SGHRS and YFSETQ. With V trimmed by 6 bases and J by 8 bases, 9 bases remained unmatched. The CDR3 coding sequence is TGCGCCAGCATCCCGGGACTAGCTGAGGATGAGCAGTTCTTC. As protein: CASIPGLAEDEQFF.

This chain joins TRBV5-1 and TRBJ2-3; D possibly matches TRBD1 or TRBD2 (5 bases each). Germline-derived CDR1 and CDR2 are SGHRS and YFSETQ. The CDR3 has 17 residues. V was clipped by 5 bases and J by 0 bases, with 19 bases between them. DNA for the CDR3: TGCGCCAGCAGTCGGCAACCGAGGGGCTCTAGCACAGATACGCAGTATTTT. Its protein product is CASSRQPRGSSTDTQYF.

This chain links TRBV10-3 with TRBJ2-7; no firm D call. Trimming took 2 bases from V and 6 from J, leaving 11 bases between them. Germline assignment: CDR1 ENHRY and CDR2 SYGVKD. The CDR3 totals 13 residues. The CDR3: CAISEPSRFEQYF. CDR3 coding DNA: TGTGCCATCAGTGAGCCAAGTCGATTCGAGCAGTACTTC.

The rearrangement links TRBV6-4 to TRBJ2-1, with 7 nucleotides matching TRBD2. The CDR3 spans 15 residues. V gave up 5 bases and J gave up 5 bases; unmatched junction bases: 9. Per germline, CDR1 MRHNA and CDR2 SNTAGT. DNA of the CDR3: TGTGCCAGCAGTCTGACTAGCACAAGGGACAATGAGCAGTTCTTC. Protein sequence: CASSLTSTRDNEQFF.

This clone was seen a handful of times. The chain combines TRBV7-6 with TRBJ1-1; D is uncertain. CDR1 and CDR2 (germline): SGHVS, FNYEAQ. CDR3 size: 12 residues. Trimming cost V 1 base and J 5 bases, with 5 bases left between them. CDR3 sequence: CASSLVPTEAFF. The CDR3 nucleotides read TGTGCCAGCAGCTTAGTTCCTACTGAAGCTTTCTTT.

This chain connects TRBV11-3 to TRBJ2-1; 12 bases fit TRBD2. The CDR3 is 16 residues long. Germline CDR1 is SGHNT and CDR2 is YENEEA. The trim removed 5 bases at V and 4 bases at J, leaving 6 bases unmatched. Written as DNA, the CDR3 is TGTGCCAGCAGCCCCGCGACTAGCGGGGGTTACAATGAGCAGTTCTTC. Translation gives CASSPATSGGYNEQFF. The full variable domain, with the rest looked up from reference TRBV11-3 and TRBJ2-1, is EAGVVQSPRYKIIEKKQPVAFWCNPISGHNTLYWYLQNLGQGPELLIRYENEEAVDDSQLPKDRFSAERLKGVDSTLKIQPAELGDSAVYLCASSPATSGGYNEQFFGPGTRLTVL.

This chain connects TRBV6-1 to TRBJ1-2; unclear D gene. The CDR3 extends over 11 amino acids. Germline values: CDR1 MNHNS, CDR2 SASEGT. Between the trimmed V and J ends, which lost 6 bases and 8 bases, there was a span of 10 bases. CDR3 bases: TGTGCCAGCAGCCTAGCGGGGGGCTACACCTTC. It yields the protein CASSLAGGYTF.

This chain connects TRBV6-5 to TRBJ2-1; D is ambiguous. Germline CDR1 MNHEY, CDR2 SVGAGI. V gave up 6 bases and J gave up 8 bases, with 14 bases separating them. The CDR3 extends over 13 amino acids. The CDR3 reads CASRGPSSHEQFF. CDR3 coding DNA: TGTGCCAGCAGGGGCCCATCAAGTCATGAGCAGTTCTTC.

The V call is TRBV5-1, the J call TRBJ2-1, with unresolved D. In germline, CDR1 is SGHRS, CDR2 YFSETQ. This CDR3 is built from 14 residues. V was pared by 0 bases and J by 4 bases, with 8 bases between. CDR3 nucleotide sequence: TGCGCCAGCAGCTTGGGGGTTCGGTACAATGAGCAGTTCTTC. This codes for CASSLGVRYNEQFF. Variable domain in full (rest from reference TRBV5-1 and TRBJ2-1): KAGVTQTPRYLIKTRGQQVTLSCSPISGHRSVSWYQQTPGQGLQFLFEYFSETQRNKGNFPGRFSGRQFSNSRSEMNVSTLELGDSALYLCASSLGVRYNEQFFGPGTRLTVL.

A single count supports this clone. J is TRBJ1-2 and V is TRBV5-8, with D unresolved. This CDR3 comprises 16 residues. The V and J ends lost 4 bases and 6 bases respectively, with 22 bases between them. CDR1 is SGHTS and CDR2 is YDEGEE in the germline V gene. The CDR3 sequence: CASSTPAEVSSNGYTF. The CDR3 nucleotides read TGTGCCAGCAGCACACCAGCCGAGGTATCTTCAAATGGCTACACCTTC.

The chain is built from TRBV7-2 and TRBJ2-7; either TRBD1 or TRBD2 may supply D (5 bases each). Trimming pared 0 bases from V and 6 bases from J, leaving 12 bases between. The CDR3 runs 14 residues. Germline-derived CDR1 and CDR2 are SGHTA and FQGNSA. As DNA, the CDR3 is TGTGCCAGCAGCTTAGCCCGAGGTGGGGGCGAGCAGTACTTC. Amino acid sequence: CASSLARGGGEQYF.

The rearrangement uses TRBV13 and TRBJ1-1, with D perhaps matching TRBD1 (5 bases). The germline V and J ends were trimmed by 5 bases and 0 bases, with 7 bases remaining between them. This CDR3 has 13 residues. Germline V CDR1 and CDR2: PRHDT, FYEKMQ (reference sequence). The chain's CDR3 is CASSGTVNTEAFF. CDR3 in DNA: TGTGCCAGCAGCGGGACGGTGAACACTGAAGCTTTCTTT.